The 24 T cell receptor beta chains given below trace back to one sample, sequenced in a study of T cells after yellow fever vaccination (dated by TCRdb to about 2019). What this sample's treatment or condition label stands for: live attenuated yellow fever vaccine strain. The method behind the library was 5' RACE. Sequencing took place on an Illumina NovaSeq 6000. TCRdb itself trimmed the public reads at Q25 with fastp, ran MiXCR and retained productive beta chains. Identical CDR3 proteins give one entry, which carries the most common genes and DNA. Here the sample has roughly 400,000 distinct CDR3 sequences; approximately 18% occur a single time. 15% to 20% of the sample is in the top ten clones. Sequenced material: PBMCs, taken before the yellow fever booster vaccination. The receptors were gathered from a man aged 18 to 30 who received the YFV17D yellow fever vaccine.

The table lists this clonotype with a few counts. This rearrangement joins TRBV3-1 to TRBJ2-7; D is unresolved. From germline, CDR1 is LGHDT and CDR2 YNNKEL (reference sequence). V lost 4 bases and J lost 6, with 16 bases in between. The CDR3 is made up of 14 amino acids. CDR3 in DNA: TGTGCCAGCAGCCCGAGTTGGGAAGGAGCCGAGCAGTACGTC. It specifies CASSPSWEGAEQYV.

This chain uses TRBV18 with TRBJ2-7; TRBD1 is a possible D gene (6 bases). Looked up from germline, CDR1 is KGHSH and CDR2 is LQKENI. The V gene lost 3 bases and the J gene lost 12 bases, with 18 bases spanning the gap. This CDR3 is built from 13 residues. CDR3: CASSPGVSGEMYF. As DNA, the CDR3 is TGTGCCAGCTCACCCGGGGTGTCAGGGGAAATGTACTTC.

Concerning this clonotype itself: Since the CDR3 does not end with the conserved phenylalanine or tryptophan, this likely comes from a read error. The limits of the CDR3 on the DNA are not certain, so only TCRdb's listed CDR3 is given. CDR3 amino acids: CASSLAGGYAV. The chain couples TRBV5-8 to TRBJ2-1; TRBD1 was called by the table and not checked on the DNA. CDR1 SGHTS and CDR2 YDEGEE come from the germline V gene. The CDR3 has 11 residues if both end residues are counted.

J is TRBJ2-1 and V is TRBV6-5; D is perhaps TRBD2 (6 bases). This CDR3 has 13 residues. V lost 5 bases, J lost 6 bases, and 11 bases lay in between. Germline V gene sequence: CDR1 MNHEY, CDR2 SVGAGI. The CDR3 DNA sequence: TGTGCCAGCAGTACCACTAGCTTCAATGAGCAGTTCTTC. Protein sequence: CASSTTSFNEQFF.

V is TRBV28 and J is TRBJ2-7; the D is unclear. Germline lookup yields CDR1 MDHEN and CDR2 SYDVKM. This CDR3 is built from 14 residues. V lost 5 bases to trimming and J lost 1 base, with 12 bases between them. The CDR3 DNA follows: TGTGCCAGCAGTCCCCTTAGTAGGTCCTACGAGCAGTACGTC. Protein sequence: CASSPLSRSYEQYV.

V is TRBV29-1 and J is TRBJ2-2, with D perhaps matching TRBD1 or TRBD2 (5 bases each). The germline V gene encodes CDR1 SQVTM and CDR2 ANQGSEA. The CDR3 extends over 12 amino acids. The V gene lost 7 bases and the J gene lost 7 bases, with 13 bases spanning the gap. The CDR3 bases are TGCAGCGGCAAATGGGGGAGCGGGGAGCTGTTTTTT. It specifies CSGKWGSGELFF.

There are many counts of this clonotype. The genes are TRBV30 and TRBJ2-7; weak D call: TRBD2 (5 bases). The CDR3 extends over 15 amino acids. Trimming shortened V by 1 base and J by 4 bases, and 17 bases separated the two germline ends. Germline CDR1 is GTSNPN and CDR2 is SVGIG (reference sequence). The CDR3 spells CAWSAGLPVIYEQYF. In nucleotides, the CDR3 is TGTGCCTGGAGTGCTGGACTCCCAGTGATTTACGAGCAGTACTTC.

A few counts support this clonotype. The chain recombines TRBV7-3 with TRBJ2-2; a possible D gene is TRBD2 (6 bases). V was pared by 2 bases and J by 6 bases, with 10 bases between. Per germline, CDR1 SGHTA and CDR2 FQGTGA. There are 14 residues in the CDR3. DNA for the CDR3: TGTGCCAGCAGCTTATCTAGCGTCTCCGGGGAGCTGTTTTTT. As protein: CASSLSSVSGELFF. Complete variable domain (other parts from reference TRBV7-3 and TRBJ2-2): GAGVSQTPSNKVTEKGKYVELRCDPISGHTALYWYRQSLGQGPEFLIYFQGTGAADDSGLPNDRFFAVRPEGSVSTLKIQRTERGDSAVYLCASSLSSVSGELFFGEGSRLTVL.

The V gene is TRBV7-9, the J gene TRBJ2-1; D possibly corresponds to TRBD2 (5 bases). The V and J ends lost 1 base and 9 bases respectively, with 10 bases between them. CDR3 length: 13 residues. CDR1 and CDR2 (germline): SEHNR, FQNEAQ (reference sequence). The CDR3, as DNA: TGTGCCAGCAGCTTAGACCTAGCTCTTGAGCAGTTCTTC. This translates into CASSLDLALEQFF. Looking up the rest from reference TRBV7-9 and TRBJ2-1 gives the full variable domain: DTGVSQNPRHKITKRGQNVTFRCDPISEHNRLYWYRQTLGQGPEFLTYFQNEAQLEKSRLLSDRFSAERPKGSFSTLEIQRTEQGDSAMYLCASSLDLALEQFFGPGTRLTVL.

The chain couples TRBV10-3 to TRBJ2-1; D possibly corresponds to TRBD1 (6 bases). The CDR3 length is 16 residues. Germline V gene lookup returns CDR1 ENHRY and CDR2 SYGVKD. Trimming cost V 8 bases and J 4 bases, with 21 bases left between them. Here the CDR3 reads CAIHGAGVWNYNEQFF. The CDR3 DNA follows: TGTGCCATCCACGGGGCAGGGGTATGGAATTACAATGAGCAGTTCTTC.

The rearrangement uses TRBV7-2 and TRBJ1-1; D not resolved. Trimming took off 4 bases at V and 1 base at J, with 7 bases between the two ends. The CDR3 loop spans 13 amino acids. Per germline, CDR1 SGHTA and CDR2 FQGNSA. The CDR3 sequence: CASSSYQNTEAFF. The CDR3, as DNA: TGTGCCAGCAGCTCTTACCAGAACACTGAAGCTTTCTTT.

CDR3: CATSDRYGTDTQYF. The CDR3, as DNA: TGTGCCACCAGTGATCGTTACGGCACAGATACGCAGTATTTT. The gene calls are TRBV24-1 and TRBJ2-3; D gene ambiguous. This CDR3 has 14 residues. The V gene's germline CDR1 is KGHDR and CDR2 SFDVKD. Trimming shortened V by 3 bases and J by 1 base, and 7 bases separated the two germline ends.

The chain carries TRBV7-9 and TRBJ1-3; no definite D call. Per the germline V gene, CDR1 is SEHNR and CDR2 is FQNEAQ (reference sequence). The CDR3 covers 14 residues. Trimming cost V 3 bases and J 3 bases, with 9 bases left between them. The CDR3 nucleotides are TGTGCCAGCAGCTTCGGAAGGGATGGAAACACCATATATTTT. It translates to CASSFGRDGNTIYF.

This clonotype was seen a handful of times. The chain uses TRBV3-1 and TRBJ2-5, with D possibly TRBD1 on 6 matching bases. Germline CDR1 is LGHDT and CDR2 is YNNKEL (reference sequence). The germline V and J ends were trimmed by 5 bases and 0 bases, with 10 bases remaining between them. The CDR3 has 14 residues. The CDR3 DNA follows: TGTGCCAGCAGCTTCCACAGGGACCAAGAGACCCAGTACTTC. It encodes CASSFHRDQETQYF.

This clonotype turned up a few times. The chain recombines TRBV29-1 with TRBJ2-4; 9 bases map to TRBD1. Germline CDR1 SQVTM, CDR2 ANQGSEA. V shed 6 bases and J 0 bases; nucleotides not matched to a gene: 12. The CDR3 is 17 amino acids. The CDR3 nucleotides are TGCAGCGTAATACAGGGGGCCAACATACTAGCCAAAAACATTCAGTACTTC. Translating it yields CSVIQGANILAKNIQYF.

This clonotype appeared a few times. This chain links TRBV4-3 with TRBJ2-3; 9 nucleotides match TRBD1. The CDR3 runs to 17 residues. CDR1 is LGHNA and CDR2 is YSLEER in the germline V gene. V trimming: 0 bases; J trimming: 3 bases; junction bases outside the gene matches: 7. Here the CDR3 reads CASSQDYLQGATDTQYF. CDR3 nucleotide sequence: TGCGCCAGCAGCCAAGATTATTTACAGGGGGCAACAGATACGCAGTATTTT.

In this sample, this clonotype turned up many times. The chain employs TRBV6-2 or TRBV6-3 and TRBJ1-5, with D maybe TRBD1 (5 bases). The CDR3 extends over 19 amino acids. Trimming pared 5 bases from V and 1 base from J, leaving 24 bases between. Germline-derived CDR1 and CDR2 are MNHEY and SVGEGT. The CDR3, as DNA: TGTGCCAGCAGTACAAACTACCGGGACTCACGGGGGAGCAATCAGCCCCAGCATTTT. Translation gives CASSTNYRDSRGSNQPQHF.

This clonotype has more than one count but fewer than ten. The chain combines TRBV4-1 with TRBJ2-2; 9 bases align to TRBD1. Trimming removed 4 bases from V and 3 bases from J; junction bases left unmatched: 9. CDR1 is MGHRA, CDR2 YSYEKL, per germline. The CDR3 consists of 17 residues. The CDR3, as DNA: TGCGCCAGCAGCCGAGAGGACAGGGGCGCAGACACCGGGGAGCTGTTTTTT. Protein: CASSREDRGADTGELFF.

The J gene is TRBJ2-3, the V gene TRBV10-3; D gene unclear. The CDR3 runs to 15 residues. Germline V gene sequence: CDR1 ENHRY, CDR2 SYGVKD. The germline V and J ends were trimmed by 0 bases and 6 bases, with 13 bases remaining between them. The CDR3 reads CAISESVLSSDTQYF. The CDR3 DNA reads TGTGCCATCAGTGAGTCCGTATTGTCGAGTGATACGCAGTATTTT.

In this sample, this clonotype turned up a few times. The chain has TRBV6-5 and TRBJ1-3, with D unclear. CDR1 and CDR2 (germline): MNHEY, SVGAGI. Trimming took off 4 bases at V and 4 bases at J, with 14 bases between the two ends. The CDR3 is made up of 15 amino acids. The CDR3 sequence is CASSFAPGSGNTIYF. The CDR3 DNA follows: TGTGCCAGCAGTTTCGCCCCTGGATCCGGAAACACCATATATTTT.

This clonotype was detected only a few times. This rearrangement joins TRBV7-3 to TRBJ1-5, with TRBD1 identical over 10 bases. The CDR3 covers 17 residues. V was pared by 5 bases and J by 3 bases, with 10 bases of the junction left unmatched. Germline loops: CDR1 SGHTA, CDR2 FQGTGA. CDR3 in DNA: TGTGCCAGCAGCACCGGGACAGGGGTGATTGCCAATCAGCCCCAGCATTTT. Its protein product is CASSTGTGVIANQPQHF.

This clonotype was found a few times. This chain uses TRBV6-5 with TRBJ1-1; D not certain. Trimming cost V 6 bases and J 10 bases, with 15 bases left between them. The CDR3 runs to 12 residues. Germline V gives CDR1 MNHEY, CDR2 SVGAGI. The CDR3 reads CASSLPGTLAFF. CDR3 DNA: TGTGCCAGCAGCCTACCGGGAACTCTAGCTTTCTTT.

In its sample, this clonotype was seen a few times. The rearrangement links TRBV7-2 to TRBJ1-4, with 7 bases that match TRBD1. The CDR3 consists of 15 residues. Germline lookup yields CDR1 SGHTA and CDR2 FQGNSA. With V trimmed by 5 bases and J by 6 bases, 9 bases remained unmatched. The CDR3 reads CASSQGDRRYEKLFF. The CDR3 nucleotides are TGTGCCAGCAGCCAAGGGGACAGAAGATATGAAAAACTGTTTTTT.

The CDR3 spells CSAILRETLSPLHF. Written as DNA, the CDR3 is TGCAGTGCTATTCTCAGGGAAACCTTGTCACCCCTCCACTTT. The V call is TRBV20-1, the J call TRBJ1-6; D is perhaps TRBD1 (5 bases). V was trimmed by 4 bases and J by 10 bases, leaving 17 bases between them. Germline V lookup: CDR1 DFQATT, CDR2 SNEGSKA (reference sequence). The CDR3 runs 14 residues.